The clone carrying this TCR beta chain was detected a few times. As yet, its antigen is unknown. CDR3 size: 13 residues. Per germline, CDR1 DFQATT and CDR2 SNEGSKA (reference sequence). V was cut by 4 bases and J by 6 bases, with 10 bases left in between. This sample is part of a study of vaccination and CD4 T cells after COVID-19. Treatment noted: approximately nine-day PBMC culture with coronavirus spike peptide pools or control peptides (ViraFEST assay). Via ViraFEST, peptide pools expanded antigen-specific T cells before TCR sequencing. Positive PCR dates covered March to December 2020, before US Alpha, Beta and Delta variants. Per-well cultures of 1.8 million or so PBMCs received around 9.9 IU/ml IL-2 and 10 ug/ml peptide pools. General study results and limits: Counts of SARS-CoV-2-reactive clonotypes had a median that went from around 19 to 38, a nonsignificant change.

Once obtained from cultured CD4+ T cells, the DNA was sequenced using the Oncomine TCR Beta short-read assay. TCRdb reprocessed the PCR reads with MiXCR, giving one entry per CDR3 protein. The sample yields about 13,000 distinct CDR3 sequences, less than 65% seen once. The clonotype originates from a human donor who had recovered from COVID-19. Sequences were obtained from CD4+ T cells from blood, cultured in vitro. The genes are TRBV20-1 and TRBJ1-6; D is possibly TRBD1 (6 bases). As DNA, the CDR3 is TGCAGTGCTACCAGGGGATTTAATTCACCCCTCCACTTT. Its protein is CSATRGFNSPLHF.